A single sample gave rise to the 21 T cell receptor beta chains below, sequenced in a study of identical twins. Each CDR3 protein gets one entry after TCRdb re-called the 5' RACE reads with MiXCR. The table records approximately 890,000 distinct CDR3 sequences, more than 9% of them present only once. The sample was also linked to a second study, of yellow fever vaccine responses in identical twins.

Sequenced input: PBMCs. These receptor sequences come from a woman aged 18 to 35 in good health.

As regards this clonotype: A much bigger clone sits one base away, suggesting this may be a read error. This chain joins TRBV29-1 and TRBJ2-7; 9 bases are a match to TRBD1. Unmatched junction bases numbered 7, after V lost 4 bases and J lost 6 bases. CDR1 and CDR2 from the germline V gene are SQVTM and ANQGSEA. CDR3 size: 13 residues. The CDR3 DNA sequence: TGCAGCGTTGGGGGGACAGGGAATAGCGAGCAGTACTTC. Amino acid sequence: CSVGGTGNSEQYF.

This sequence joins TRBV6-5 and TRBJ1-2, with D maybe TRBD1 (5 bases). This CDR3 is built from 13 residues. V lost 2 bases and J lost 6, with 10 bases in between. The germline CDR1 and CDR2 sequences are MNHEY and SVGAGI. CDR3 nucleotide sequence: TGTGCCAGCAGTTACGGCAGGGTGGATGGCTACACCTTC. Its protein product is CASSYGRVDGYTF.

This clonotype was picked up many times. The CDR3 coding sequence is TGTGCCAGCAGTGAAGGCAGTAACTATGGCTACACCTTC. Encoded protein: CASSEGSNYGYTF. The gene calls are TRBV2 and TRBJ1-2; no reliable D call. Germline CDR1 SNHLY, CDR2 FYNNEI. The ends were cut back, 1 base at V and 1 base at J, with 4 bases in the middle. CDR3 length equals 13 residues.

Here the CDR3 reads CSAGEASGSYEQYF. CDR3 coding DNA: TGCAGCGCGGGAGAGGCTAGCGGTTCCTACGAGCAGTACTTC. This rearrangement joins TRBV29-1 to TRBJ2-7; 7 nucleotides match TRBD2. This CDR3 region has 14 residues. V lost 7 bases to trimming and J lost 1 base; unmatched junction nucleotides: 10. Germline V CDR1 and CDR2: SQVTM, ANQGSEA.

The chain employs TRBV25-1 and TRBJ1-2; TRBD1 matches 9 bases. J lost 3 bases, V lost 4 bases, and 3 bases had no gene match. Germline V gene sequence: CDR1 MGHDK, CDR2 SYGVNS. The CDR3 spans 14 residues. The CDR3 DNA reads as TGTGCCAGCAGTGGGGACAGGGAGGACTATGGCTACACCTTC. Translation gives CASSGDREDYGYTF.

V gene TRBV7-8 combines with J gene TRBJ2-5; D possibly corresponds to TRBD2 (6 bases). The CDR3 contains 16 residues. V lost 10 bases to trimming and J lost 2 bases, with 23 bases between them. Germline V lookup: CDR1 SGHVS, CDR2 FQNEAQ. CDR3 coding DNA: TGTGCCATCCGGCGGGGACTCCTTGCGGGGCAAGAGACCCAGTACTTC. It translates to CAIRRGLLAGQETQYF.

The CDR3 loop is CASSDREAGGTEAFF. The CDR3 region has the DNA TGCGCCAGCAGCGATAGGGAGGCGGGGGGCACTGAAGCTTTCTTT. The chain couples TRBV4-1 to TRBJ1-1; TRBD1 might be the D (5 bases). With 5 bases removed from V and 4 bases from J, the gap between germline ends came to 17 bases. The CDR3 is 15 residues long. Per the germline V gene, CDR1 is MGHRA and CDR2 is YSYEKL.

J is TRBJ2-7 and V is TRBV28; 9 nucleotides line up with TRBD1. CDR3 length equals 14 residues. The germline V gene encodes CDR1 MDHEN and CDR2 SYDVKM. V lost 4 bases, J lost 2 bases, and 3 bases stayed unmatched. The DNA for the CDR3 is TGTGCCAGCAGTTCACGACAGGGGGCCTACGAGCAGTACGTC. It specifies CASSSRQGAYEQYV.

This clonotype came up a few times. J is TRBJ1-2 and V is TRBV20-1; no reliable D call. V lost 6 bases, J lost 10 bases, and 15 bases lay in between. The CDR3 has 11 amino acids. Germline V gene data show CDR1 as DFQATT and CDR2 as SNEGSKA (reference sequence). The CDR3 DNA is TGCAGTGCGCTGGACGGTTTCGACTACACCTTC. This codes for CSALDGFDYTF.

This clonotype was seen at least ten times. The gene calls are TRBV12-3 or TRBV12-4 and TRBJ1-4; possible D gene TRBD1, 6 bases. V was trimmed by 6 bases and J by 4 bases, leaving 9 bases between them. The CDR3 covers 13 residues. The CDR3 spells CASRTGLNEKLFF. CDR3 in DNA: TGTGCCAGCAGGACAGGCCTTAATGAAAAACTGTTTTTT.

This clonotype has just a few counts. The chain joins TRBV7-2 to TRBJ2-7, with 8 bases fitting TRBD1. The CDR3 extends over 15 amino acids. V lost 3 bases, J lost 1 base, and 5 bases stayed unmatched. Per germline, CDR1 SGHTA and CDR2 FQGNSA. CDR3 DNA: TGTGCCAGCAGCTTTGGACAGGGAAGTTCCTACGAGCAGTACTTC. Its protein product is CASSFGQGSSYEQYF.

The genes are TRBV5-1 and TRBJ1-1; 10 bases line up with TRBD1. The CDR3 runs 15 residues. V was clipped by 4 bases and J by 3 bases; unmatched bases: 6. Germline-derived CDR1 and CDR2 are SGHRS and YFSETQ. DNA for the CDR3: TGCGCCAGCAGCGGGACAGGGGAGGGACACACTGAAGCTTTCTTT. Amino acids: CASSGTGEGHTEAFF.

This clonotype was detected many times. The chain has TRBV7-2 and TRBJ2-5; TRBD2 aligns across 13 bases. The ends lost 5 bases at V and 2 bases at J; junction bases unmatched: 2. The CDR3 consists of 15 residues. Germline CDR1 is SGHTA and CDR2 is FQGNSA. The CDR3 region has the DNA TGTGCCAGCAGCCTACTAGCGGGAGGGCAAGAGACCCAGTACTTC. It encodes CASSLLAGGQETQYF.

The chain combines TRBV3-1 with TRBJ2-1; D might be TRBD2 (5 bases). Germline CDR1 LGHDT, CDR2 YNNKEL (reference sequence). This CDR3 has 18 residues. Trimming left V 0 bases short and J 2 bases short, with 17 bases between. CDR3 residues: CASSQDRLWETPYNEQFF. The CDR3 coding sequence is TGTGCCAGCAGCCAAGATAGGCTTTGGGAGACACCCTACAATGAGCAGTTCTTC.

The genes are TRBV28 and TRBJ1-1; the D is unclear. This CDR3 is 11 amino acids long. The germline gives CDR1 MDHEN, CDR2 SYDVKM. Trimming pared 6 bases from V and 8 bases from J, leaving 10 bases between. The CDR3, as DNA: TGTGCCAGCAGGACGGGCCTAGAAGCTTTCTTT. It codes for CASRTGLEAFF. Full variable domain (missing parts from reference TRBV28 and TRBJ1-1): DVKVTQSSRYLVKRTGEKVFLECVQDMDHENMFWYRQDPGLGLRLIYFSYDVKMKEKGDIPEGYSVSREKKERFSLILESASTNQTSMYLCASRTGLEAFFGQGTRLTVV.

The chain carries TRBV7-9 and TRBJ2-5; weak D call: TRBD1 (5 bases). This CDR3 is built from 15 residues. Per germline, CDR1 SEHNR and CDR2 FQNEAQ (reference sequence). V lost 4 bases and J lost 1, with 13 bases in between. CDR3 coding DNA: TGTGCCAGCAGCTCCTTAGGACAAGCCCAAGAGACCCAGTACTTC. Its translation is CASSSLGQAQETQYF. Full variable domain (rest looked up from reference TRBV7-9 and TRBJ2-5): DTGVSQNPRHKITKRGQNVTFRCDPISEHNRLYWYRQTLGQGPEFLTYFQNEAQLEKSRLLSDRFSAERPKGSFSTLEIQRTEQGDSAMYLCASSSLGQAQETQYFGPGTRLLVL.

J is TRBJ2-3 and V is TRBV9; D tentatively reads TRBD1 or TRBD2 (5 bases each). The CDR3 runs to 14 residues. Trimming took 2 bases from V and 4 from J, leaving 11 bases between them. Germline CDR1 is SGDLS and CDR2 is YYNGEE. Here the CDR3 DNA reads TGTGCCAGCAGCGTCGGGGCAAAGGCAGATACGCAGTATTTT. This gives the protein CASSVGAKADTQYF. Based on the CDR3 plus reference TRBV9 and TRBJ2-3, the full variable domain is DSGVTQTPKHLITATGQRVTLRCSPRSGDLSVYWYQQSLDQGLQFLIQYYNGEERAKGNILERFSAQQFPDLHSELNLSSLELGDSALYFCASSVGAKADTQYFGPGTRLTVL.

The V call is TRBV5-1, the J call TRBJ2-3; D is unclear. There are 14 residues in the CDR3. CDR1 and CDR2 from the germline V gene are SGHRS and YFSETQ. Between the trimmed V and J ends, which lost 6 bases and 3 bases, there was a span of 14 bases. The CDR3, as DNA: TGCGCCAGCAAGGACGCAAGTATTACAGATACGCAGTATTTT. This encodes CASKDASITDTQYF.

The CDR3 is CSASDPRGETDTQYF. CDR3 sequence (DNA): TGCAGCGCAAGCGACCCCAGGGGAGAGACAGATACGCAGTATTTT. The V call is TRBV29-1, the J call TRBJ2-3; TRBD1 is a possible D gene (6 bases). CDR1 and CDR2 from the germline V gene are SQVTM and ANQGSEA. This CDR3 comprises 15 residues. V lost 7 bases to trimming and J lost 3 bases, with 20 bases between them.

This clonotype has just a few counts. In DNA, the CDR3 is TGTGCCAGCAGCTTGTTGGCGGGAGCTGTAGATACGCAGTATTTT. This translates into CASSLLAGAVDTQYF. The genes are TRBV5-5 and TRBJ2-3; 7 nucleotides line up with TRBD2. After removal of 1 base from V and 5 bases from J, the junction contained 7 bases not matched to a gene. The germline V gene encodes CDR1 SGHKS and CDR2 YYEKEE (reference sequence). The CDR3 extends over 15 amino acids.

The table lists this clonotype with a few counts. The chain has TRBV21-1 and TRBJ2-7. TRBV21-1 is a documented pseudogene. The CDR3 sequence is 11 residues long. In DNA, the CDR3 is TGTGCCAGCAGCAAGGTCCTCGAGCAGTACGTC. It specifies CASSKVLEQYV.